These 2 T cell receptor beta chains were sequenced from one sample in a study of cytomegalovirus exposure and HLA in healthy donors. The PCR had 60 Vbeta and 13 Jbeta primers. Sequenced by immunoSEQ multiplex PCR; TCRdb stores in-frame clones only, minus some. This table holds about 98,000 clones, more than 60% found once. Sequencing used PBMCs. The origin of the receptors is a middle-aged man in good health and CMV-seronegative.

The CDR3 DNA sequence: TGTGCCAGCAGTTTCCGGGGGGCTTATGGCTACACCTTC. This codes for CASSFRGAYGYTF. The chain joins TRBV6-5 to TRBJ1-2, with D tentatively TRBD1 (6 bases). Deletions cut 4 bases from V and 5 bases from J, with 11 bases between. The CDR3 has 13 residues. In germline, CDR1 is MNHEY, CDR2 SVGAGI.

The chain is built from TRBV25-1 and TRBJ2-2; 7 bases agree with TRBD2. J lost 12 bases, V lost 2 bases, and 6 bases had no gene match. Germline lookup yields CDR1 MGHDK and CDR2 SYGVNS. CDR3 length: 13 residues. The CDR3 DNA reads as TGTGCCAGCAGTGAACTCAGCGGGGTGAAGCTGTTTTTT. Its translation: CASSELSGVKLFF.